The 23 T cell receptor beta chains listed next were all sequenced from one sample in a study of TIL therapy for anti-PD-1-resistant metastatic lung cancer. Time point noted: pre-treatment sample, taken before nivolumab and TIL therapy. Tumor tissue came from excised metastases, mostly pleural nodules or supraclavicular lymph nodes. This was the immunoSEQ v3 assay. Repertoires were generated with immunoSEQ multiplex PCR, while TCRdb's copy carries only in-frame clones and drops some. This sample has approximately 92,000 clones, with about 71% found just once. Sequencing used tumor tissue, obtained at baseline. The source is a person between 25 and 79 years old with non-small cell lung cancer.

The chain has TRBV28 and TRBJ2-5; TRBD2 might be the D (5 bases). V was trimmed by 6 bases and J by 4 bases, leaving 15 bases between them. The CDR3 extends over 14 amino acids. From germline, CDR1 is MDHEN and CDR2 SYDVKM. The DNA for the CDR3 is TGTGCCAGCAGATACCCGGTCCGGGGAGAGACCCAGTACTTC. The encoded protein is CASRYPVRGETQYF.

Only a few counts were recorded for this clone. This rearrangement joins TRBV9 to TRBJ1-2; D unresolved. Between the trimmed V and J ends, which lost 0 bases and 3 bases, there was a span of 6 bases. This CDR3 region has 13 residues. The V gene's germline CDR1 is SGDLS and CDR2 YYNGEE. The CDR3 nucleotides read TGTGCCAGCAGCGTAGGGACCCACTATGGCTACACCTTC. This translates into CASSVGTHYGYTF.

This clone was found a few times. The J gene is TRBJ1-1, the V gene TRBV18, with D hard to call. Germline CDR1 KGHSH, CDR2 LQKENI. V shed 0 bases and J shed 1 base, with 6 bases lying between them. The CDR3 is made up of 14 amino acids. CDR3 loop: CASSPPQANTEAFF. The CDR3 nucleotides read TGTGCCAGCTCACCACCCCAAGCGAACACTGAAGCTTTCTTT.

The gene calls are TRBV6-5 and TRBJ2-7; TRBD2 matches 9 bases. This CDR3 contains 13 residues. Germline V gene data show CDR1 as MNHEY and CDR2 as SVGAGI. Losses at the gene ends were 6 bases for V and 5 bases for J; bases not matched to a gene: 5. For the CDR3, the DNA is TGTGCCAGCAGAAAAGCGGGGGGCCACGAGCAGTACTTC. Its protein is CASRKAGGHEQYF.

The V and J genes are TRBV10-3 and TRBJ2-7, with D perhaps matching TRBD2 (5 bases). The CDR3 is made up of 13 amino acids. Trimming pared 7 bases from V and 9 bases from J, leaving 19 bases between. Looked up from germline, CDR1 is ENHRY and CDR2 is SYGVKD. CDR3 in amino acids: CAITDGELTTQYF. The DNA of the CDR3 is TGTGCCATCACCGACGGGGAACTGACTACGCAGTACTTC.

This chain links TRBV27 with TRBJ2-5; the D is unclear. The germline gives CDR1 MNHEY, CDR2 SMNVEV (reference sequence). CDR3 length: 13 residues. V lost 3 bases and J lost 5, with 10 bases in between. CDR3 in amino acids: CASSFGVGETQYF. Here the CDR3 DNA reads TGTGCCAGCAGTTTTGGCGTTGGGGAGACCCAGTACTTC.

The rearrangement uses TRBV6-6 and TRBJ1-1; a weak D match, TRBD1 (6 bases). This CDR3 has 14 amino acids. Trimming left V 6 bases short and J 6 bases short, with 17 bases between. Germline V CDR1 and CDR2: MNHNY, SVGAGI (reference sequence). The CDR3 reads CASRLGHVLAEAFF. The CDR3 DNA sequence: TGTGCCAGCAGGCTGGGACATGTCCTTGCTGAAGCTTTCTTT.

The V gene is TRBV5-8, the J gene TRBJ2-3; 7 positions match TRBD2. This CDR3 has 17 residues. Germline CDR1 is SGHTS and CDR2 is YDEGEE. V shed 0 bases, J shed 0 bases, and the junction held 7 bases outside the gene matches. This CDR3 reads CASSLAFSSGSTDTQYF. In DNA form, the CDR3 reads TGTGCCAGCAGCTTGGCCTTTTCTAGCGGTAGCACAGATACGCAGTATTTT. The full variable domain, in which reference TRBV5-8 and TRBJ2-3 provide the parts outside the CDR3, is EAGVTQSPTHLIKTRGQQATLRCSPISGHTSVYWYQQALGLGLQFLLWYDEGEERNRGNFPPRFSGRQFPNYSSELNVNALELEDSALYLCASSLAFSSGSTDTQYFGPGTRLTVL.

The rearrangement joins TRBV30 to TRBJ1-5; D unresolved. From germline, CDR1 is GTSNPN and CDR2 SVGIG (reference sequence). There are 17 residues in the CDR3. Trimming took 0 bases from V and 0 from J, leaving 15 bases between them. The CDR3 protein is CAWSVARNPNSNQPQHF. CDR3 nucleotide sequence: TGTGCCTGGAGTGTAGCCCGGAACCCCAATAGCAATCAGCCCCAGCATTTT.

V is TRBV29-1 and J is TRBJ2-7, with D possibly TRBD1 on 6 matching bases. Trimming took 6 bases from V and 6 from J, leaving 12 bases between them. In germline, CDR1 is SQVTM, CDR2 ANQGSEA. The CDR3 contains 11 residues. CDR3 amino acids: CSVRQGPEQYF. The CDR3 DNA is TGCAGCGTCAGGCAGGGGCCCGAGCAGTACTTC.

This clone was observed once. The chain links TRBV28 to TRBJ1-2, with D possibly being TRBD1 (5 bases). This CDR3 is 14 amino acids long. V lost 3 bases, J lost 1 base, and 9 bases lay in between. Germline values: CDR1 MDHEN, CDR2 SYDVKM. The CDR3 sequence is CASSFQTVNYGYTF. CDR3 sequence (DNA): TGTGCCAGCAGTTTCCAGACAGTTAACTATGGCTACACCTTC.

The V gene is TRBV5-4, the J gene TRBJ2-7; a possible D gene is TRBD1 (6 bases). The CDR3 extends over 13 amino acids. In germline, CDR1 is SGHNT, CDR2 YYREEE (reference sequence). The V end lost 4 bases, the J end lost 6 bases, and 14 bases lay between the germline ends. The DNA for the CDR3 is TGTGCCAGCAGCCTATACAGGGCATCCGAGCAGTACTTC. It translates to CASSLYRASEQYF.

The chain carries TRBV7-8 and TRBJ2-1, with 8 bases aligning to TRBD2. J gave up 4 bases and V 8 bases, and 10 bases lay outside the gene matches. This CDR3 is 15 amino acids long. CDR1 SGHVS and CDR2 FQNEAQ come from the germline V gene. The CDR3 protein is CASQAISGGYNEQFF. The CDR3 DNA sequence: TGTGCCAGCCAAGCAATAAGCGGGGGTTACAATGAGCAGTTCTTC.

This rearrangement joins TRBV5-4 to TRBJ1-6, with 8 bases that match TRBD1. The CDR3 sequence is 13 residues long. Unmatched junction bases numbered 2, after V lost 6 bases and J lost 6 bases. CDR1 and CDR2 (germline): SGHNT, YYREEE (reference sequence). CDR3 residues: CASNTGGNSPLHF. CDR3 in DNA: TGTGCCAGCAATACAGGGGGTAATTCACCCCTCCACTTT.

The V and J genes are TRBV27 and TRBJ1-1; a weak D match, TRBD1 (5 bases). Per germline, CDR1 MNHEY and CDR2 SMNVEV (reference sequence). This CDR3 has 14 amino acids. V lost 2 bases to trimming and J lost 4 bases, with 11 bases between them. The CDR3 DNA sequence: TGTGCCAGCAGTTTAAACAGGCTGGGCACTGAAGCTTTCTTT. Amino acid sequence: CASSLNRLGTEAFF.

The gene calls are TRBV6-5 and TRBJ2-5; D is uncertain. CDR3 length: 15 amino acids. V was trimmed by 2 bases and J by 5 bases, leaving 15 bases between them. Germline V lookup: CDR1 MNHEY, CDR2 SVGAGI. As DNA, the CDR3 is TGTGCCAGCAGTTACGGTTGGGGTCCCTCGGAGACCCAGTACTTC. Translation gives CASSYGWGPSETQYF.

The chain couples TRBV5-1 to TRBJ2-2; no firm D call. The V and J ends lost 6 bases and 0 bases respectively, with 18 bases between them. Per the germline V gene, CDR1 is SGHRS and CDR2 is YFSETQ. CDR3 length equals 17 residues. This chain's CDR3 is CASTRITDVTNTGELFF. CDR3 in DNA: TGCGCCAGCACCAGGATAACAGACGTAACGAACACCGGGGAGCTGTTTTTT.

The CDR3 nucleotides read TGTGCCAGTACCTCGCTAGCGGGAGTTTGGAATGAGCAGTTCTTC. The encoded protein is CASTSLAGVWNEQFF. The rearrangement links TRBV19 to TRBJ2-1; 10 positions match TRBD2. In germline, CDR1 is LNHDA, CDR2 SQIVND (reference sequence). Losses at the gene ends were 7 bases for V and 7 bases for J; bases not matched to a gene: 10. The CDR3 sequence is 15 residues long.

The V call is TRBV7-8, the J call TRBJ1-2; possible D gene TRBD1, 6 bases. The CDR3 covers 15 residues. Germline V lookup: CDR1 SGHVS, CDR2 FQNEAQ. V was trimmed by 4 bases and J by 2 bases, leaving 14 bases between them. CDR3 protein: CASSSRTAANYGYTF. The DNA for the CDR3 is TGTGCCAGCAGCTCTCGGACAGCGGCAAACTATGGCTACACCTTC.

The DNA of the CDR3 is TGTGCCAGCAGTGAAATTGTCGAGCAGTACTTC. Translated, it gives CASSEIVEQYF. This chain links TRBV6-1 with TRBJ2-7; no reliable D call. CDR1 and CDR2 from the germline V gene are MNHNS and SASEGT. Trimming left V 2 bases short and J 6 bases short, with 5 bases between. CDR3 length: 11 residues.

There are a few counts of this clone. This specimen includes other DNA sequences encoding the same CDR3. The CDR3, as DNA: TGTGCCTGGAGTGGGGGGGGGAGCGTGGCCGGGGAGCTGTTTTTT. Residues: CAWSGGGSVAGELFF. The V call is TRBV30, the J call TRBJ2-2; 7 bases are shared with TRBD2. J was trimmed by 6 bases and V by 1 base; bases with no gene match: 8. CDR3 length: 15 amino acids. CDR1 is GTSNPN and CDR2 is SVGIG in the germline V gene (reference sequence).

This clone showed up just once. CDR3 in DNA: TGTGCCTGGAGTGTGGGCACAGCATATCAGCCCCAGCATTTT. This codes for CAWSVGTAYQPQHF. V is TRBV30 and J is TRBJ1-5; D is uncertain. V was shortened by 0 bases and J by 5 bases, with 11 bases between the two germline ends. Looked up from germline, CDR1 is GTSNPN and CDR2 is SVGIG (reference sequence). There are 14 residues in the CDR3.

The chain recombines TRBV7-8 with TRBJ1-5; D unclear. The V gene lost 5 bases and the J gene lost 9 bases, with 17 bases spanning the gap. The CDR3 sequence is 14 residues long. Germline V gene lookup returns CDR1 SGHVS and CDR2 FQNEAQ. For the CDR3, the DNA is TGTGCCAGCAGCGCAGACAACGCGACGGTGCCCCAGCATTTT. It translates to CASSADNATVPQHF.